A single sample is the source of the 10 T cell receptor beta chains below, sequenced in a study of regulatory T cells in long-lasting Graves disease. Regarding time point: newly diagnosed GD, antithyroid drugs for less than 3 months. Scientists built the TCR library using RNA that was extracted from PBMCs. Investigators prepared the TCR beta libraries by applying iRepertoire HTBI primers and Arm-PCR of CDR3 regions. Each CDR3 protein gets one entry after TCRdb re-called the multiplex PCR reads with MiXCR. The sample includes about 330,000 distinct CDR3 sequences, under 20% of them seen just once. These data were also filed under a second study, of T cells in Graves' hyperthyroidism and ophthalmopathy.

The material sequenced was peripheral blood mononuclear cells (PBMCs), taken at new diagnosis, from a patient treated with antithyroid drugs. The receptors derive from a woman aged 18-30 years with Graves disease.

This clonotype was seen many times. The rearrangement joins TRBV24-1 to TRBJ2-7, with D perhaps TRBD1 (5 bases). V lost 3 bases and J 4 bases, leaving 6 bases between the germline ends. Germline lookup yields CDR1 KGHDR and CDR2 SFDVKD. The CDR3 contains 12 residues. This CDR3 reads CATSDDRYEQYF. DNA of the CDR3: TGTGCCACCAGTGATGACAGATACGAGCAGTACTTC.

The table lists this clonotype with many counts. The chain combines TRBV12-3 or TRBV12-4 with TRBJ2-3, with D possibly TRBD1 on 5 matching bases. Trimming took off 6 bases at V and 2 bases at J, with 9 bases between the two ends. This CDR3 has 13 amino acids. The CDR3 spells CASRPDNTDTQYF. The CDR3 DNA is TGTGCCAGCAGACCGGACAACACAGATACGCAGTATTTT.

V and J are TRBV6-1 and TRBJ2-7; D possibly uses TRBD1 or TRBD2 (5 bases each). Germline lookup yields CDR1 MNHNS and CDR2 SASEGT. V shed 4 bases and J shed 2 bases, with 9 bases lying between them. CDR3 length equals 13 residues. CDR3 loop: CASSGRDPYEQYF. CDR3 coding DNA: TGTGCCAGCAGTGGCCGGGACCCCTACGAGCAGTACTTC.

This chain links TRBV20-1 with TRBJ2-7; TRBD1 aligns across 9 bases. The V segment lost 8 bases and the J segment 0 bases; nucleotides outside the gene matches: 11. The germline V gene encodes CDR1 DFQATT and CDR2 SNEGSKA (reference sequence). The CDR3 runs to 15 residues. Written as DNA, the CDR3 is TGCAGTTTCCTACCGGGACAGGGCCCCTCCTACGAGCAGTACTTC. Protein product: CSFLPGQGPSYEQYF.

This clonotype was seen at least ten times. The rearrangement links TRBV6-1 to TRBJ1-5, with D unclear. CDR1 is MNHNS and CDR2 is SASEGT in the germline V gene. Trimming cost V 6 bases and J 0 bases, with 12 bases left between them. CDR3 length equals 15 residues. The CDR3 DNA sequence: TGTGCCAGCAGGGACTGGGTCAATAGCAATCAGCCCCAGCATTTT. Amino acids: CASRDWVNSNQPQHF.

The V call is TRBV25-1, the J call TRBJ2-1; D not certain. V was cut by 3 bases and J by 3 bases, with 12 bases left in between. The CDR3 is 15 amino acids. Looked up from germline, CDR1 is MGHDK and CDR2 is SYGVNS. The CDR3 reads CASSDARNHYNEQFF. The CDR3 coding sequence is TGTGCCAGCAGTGATGCGAGGAACCACTACAATGAGCAGTTCTTC.

This clonotype was seen many times. The J gene is TRBJ2-5, the V gene TRBV2; no reliable D call. Germline lookup yields CDR1 SNHLY and CDR2 FYNNEI. V was trimmed by 6 bases and J by 2 bases, leaving 10 bases between them. The CDR3 sequence is 13 residues long. The CDR3 region has the DNA TGTGCCAGCAGGCACACAGTACAAGAGACCCAGTACTTC. Translated: CASRHTVQETQYF.

This clonotype was counted many times. The chain recombines TRBV29-1 with TRBJ2-7; 8 bases align to TRBD1. Germline loops: CDR1 SQVTM, CDR2 ANQGSEA. The CDR3 spans 13 residues. Trimming removed 6 bases from V and 0 bases from J; junction bases left unmatched: 4. CDR3 in DNA: TGCAGCGTGGACAGGGTAGGCTCCTACGAGCAGTACTTC. Translation gives CSVDRVGSYEQYF.

This chain connects TRBV12-3 or TRBV12-4 to TRBJ2-1; possibly TRBD1 or TRBD2 for D (5 bases each). The CDR3 sequence is 13 residues long. Trimming stripped 6 bases from V and 7 bases from J, with 13 bases between. The CDR3 DNA is TGTGCCAGCAGGGGGGACGAGGGGAATGAGCAGTTCTTC. Translating gives CASRGDEGNEQFF.

This clonotype was observed a handful of times. The chain links TRBV6-2 or TRBV6-3 to TRBJ1-3; D possibly corresponds to TRBD1 (5 bases). Germline CDR1 and CDR2: MNHEY and SVGEGT. The CDR3 consists of 15 residues. V was trimmed by 4 bases and J by 5 bases, leaving 15 bases between them. The CDR3 region has the DNA TGTGCCAGCAGTTCCCTGGGGCAGGGTAGAAACACCATATATTTT. Its translation: CASSSLGQGRNTIYF.